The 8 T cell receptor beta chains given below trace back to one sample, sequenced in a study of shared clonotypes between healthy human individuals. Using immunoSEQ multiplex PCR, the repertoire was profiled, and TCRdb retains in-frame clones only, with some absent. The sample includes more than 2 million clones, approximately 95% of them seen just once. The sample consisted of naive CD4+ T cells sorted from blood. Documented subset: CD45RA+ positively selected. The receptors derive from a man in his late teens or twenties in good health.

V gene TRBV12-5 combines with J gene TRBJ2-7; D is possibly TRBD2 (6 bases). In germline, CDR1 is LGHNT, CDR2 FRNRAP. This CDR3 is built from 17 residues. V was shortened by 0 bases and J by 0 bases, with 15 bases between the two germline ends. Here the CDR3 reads CASGLVLGTSSSYEQYF. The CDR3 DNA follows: TGTGCTAGTGGTTTGGTACTCGGGACTTCCAGCTCCTACGAGCAGTACTTC.

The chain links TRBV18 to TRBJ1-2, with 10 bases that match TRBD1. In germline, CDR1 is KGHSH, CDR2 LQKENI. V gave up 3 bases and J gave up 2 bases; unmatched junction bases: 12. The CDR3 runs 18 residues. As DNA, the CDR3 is TGTGCCAGCTCACCCCCTGGACAGGGGGTTTTTTCAAACTATGGCTACACCTTC. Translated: CASSPPGQGVFSNYGYTF.

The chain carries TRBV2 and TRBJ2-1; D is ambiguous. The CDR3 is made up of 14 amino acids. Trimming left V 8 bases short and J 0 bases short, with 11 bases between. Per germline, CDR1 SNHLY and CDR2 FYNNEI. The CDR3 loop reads CASGVDDSYNEQFF. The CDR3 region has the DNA TGTGCCAGCGGAGTGGATGACTCCTACAATGAGCAGTTCTTC.

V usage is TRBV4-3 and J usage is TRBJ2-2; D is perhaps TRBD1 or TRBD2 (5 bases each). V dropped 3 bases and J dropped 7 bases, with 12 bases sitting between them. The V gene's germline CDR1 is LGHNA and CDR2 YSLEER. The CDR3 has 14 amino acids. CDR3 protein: CASSQGTSGGELFF. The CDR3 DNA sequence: TGCGCCAGCAGCCAGGGGACCTCCGGCGGGGAGCTGTTTTTT.

This CDR3 is CAIQEGTEAFF. CDR3 bases: TGTGCCATCCAGGAGGGCACTGAAGCTTTCTTT. The chain has TRBV2 and TRBJ1-1; D is ambiguous. The CDR3 totals 11 residues. Per the germline V gene, CDR1 is SNHLY and CDR2 is FYNNEI. With 10 bases removed from V and 4 bases from J, the gap between germline ends came to 10 bases.

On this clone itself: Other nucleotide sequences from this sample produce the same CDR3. The CDR3 protein is CASSPRGSTSTDTQYF. CDR3 nucleotides: TGTGCCAGCTCACCTCGAGGGTCAACTAGCACAGATACGCAGTATTTT. This chain connects TRBV18 to TRBJ2-3, with D possibly TRBD2 on 5 matching bases. CDR3 size: 16 residues. The germline CDR1 and CDR2 sequences are KGHSH and LQKENI. The germline V and J ends were trimmed by 3 bases and 0 bases, with 13 bases remaining between them.

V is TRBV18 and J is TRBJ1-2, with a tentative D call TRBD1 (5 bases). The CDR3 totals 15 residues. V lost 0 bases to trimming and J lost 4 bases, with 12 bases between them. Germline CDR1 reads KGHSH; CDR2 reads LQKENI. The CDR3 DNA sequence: TGTGCCAGCTCACCACCGAACCAGGGTGGCTATGGCTACACCTTC. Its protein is CASSPPNQGGYGYTF. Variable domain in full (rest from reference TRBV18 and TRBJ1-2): NAGVMQNPRHLVRRRGQEARLRCSPMKGHSHVYWYRQLPEEGLKFMVYLQKENIIDESGMPKERFSAEFPKEGPSILRIQQVVRGDSAAYFCASSPPNQGGYGYTFGSGTRLTVV.

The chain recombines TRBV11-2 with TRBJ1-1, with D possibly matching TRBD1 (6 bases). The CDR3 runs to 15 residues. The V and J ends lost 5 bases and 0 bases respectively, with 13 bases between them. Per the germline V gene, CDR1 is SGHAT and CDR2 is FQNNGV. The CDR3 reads CASSVQDSLNTEAFF. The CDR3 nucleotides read TGTGCCAGCAGCGTCCAGGACAGTTTGAACACTGAAGCTTTCTTT.